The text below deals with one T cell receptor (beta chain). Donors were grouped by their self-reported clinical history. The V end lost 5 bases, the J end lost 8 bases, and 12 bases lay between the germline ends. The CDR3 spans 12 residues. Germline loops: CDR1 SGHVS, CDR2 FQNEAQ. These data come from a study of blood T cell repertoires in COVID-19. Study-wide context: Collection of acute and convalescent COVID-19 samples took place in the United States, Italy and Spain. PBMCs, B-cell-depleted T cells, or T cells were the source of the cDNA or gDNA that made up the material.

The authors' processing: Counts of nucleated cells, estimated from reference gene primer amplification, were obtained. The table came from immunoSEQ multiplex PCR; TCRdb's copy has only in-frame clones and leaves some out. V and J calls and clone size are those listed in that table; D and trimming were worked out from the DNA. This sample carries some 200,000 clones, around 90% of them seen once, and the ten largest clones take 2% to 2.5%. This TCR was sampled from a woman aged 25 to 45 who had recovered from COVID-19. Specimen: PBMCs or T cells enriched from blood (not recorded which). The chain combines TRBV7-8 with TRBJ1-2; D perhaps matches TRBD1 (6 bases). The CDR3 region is CASSLGQGGYTF. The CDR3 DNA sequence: TGTGCCAGCAGCCTGGGACAAGGAGGCTACACCTTC. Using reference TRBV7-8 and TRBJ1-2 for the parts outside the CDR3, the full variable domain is GAGVSQSPRYKVAKRGQDVALRCDPISGHVSLFWYQQALGQGPEFLTYFQNEAQLDKSGLPSDRFFAERPEGSVSTLKIQRTQQEDSAVYLCASSLGQGGYTFGSGTRLTVV.